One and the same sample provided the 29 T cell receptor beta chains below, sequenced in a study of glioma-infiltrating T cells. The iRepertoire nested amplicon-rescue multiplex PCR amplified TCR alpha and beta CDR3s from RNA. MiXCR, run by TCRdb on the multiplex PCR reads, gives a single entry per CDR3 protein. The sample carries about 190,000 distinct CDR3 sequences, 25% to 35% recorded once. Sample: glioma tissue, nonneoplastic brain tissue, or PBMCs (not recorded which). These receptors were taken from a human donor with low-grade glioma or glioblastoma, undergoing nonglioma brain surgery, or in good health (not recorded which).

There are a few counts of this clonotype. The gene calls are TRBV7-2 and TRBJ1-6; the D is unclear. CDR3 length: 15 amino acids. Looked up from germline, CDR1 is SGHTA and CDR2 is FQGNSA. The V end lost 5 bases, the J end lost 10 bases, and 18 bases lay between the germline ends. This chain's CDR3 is CASSRGGVGGSPLHF. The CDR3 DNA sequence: TGTGCCAGCAGCCGTGGTGGGGTAGGCGGCTCACCCCTCCACTTT.

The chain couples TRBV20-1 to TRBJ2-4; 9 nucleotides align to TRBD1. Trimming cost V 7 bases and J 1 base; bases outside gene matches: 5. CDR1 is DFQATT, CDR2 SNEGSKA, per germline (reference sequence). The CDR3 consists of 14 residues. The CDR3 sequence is CSDTGTGAKNIQYF. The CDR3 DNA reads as TGCAGTGATACCGGGACAGGGGCCAAAAACATTCAGTACTTC.

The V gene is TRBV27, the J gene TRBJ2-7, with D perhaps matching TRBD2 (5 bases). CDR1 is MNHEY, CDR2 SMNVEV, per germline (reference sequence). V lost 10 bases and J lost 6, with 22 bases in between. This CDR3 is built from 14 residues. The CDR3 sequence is CATQFWGEDTEQYF. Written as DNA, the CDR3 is TGTGCCACCCAGTTTTGGGGAGAAGATACCGAGCAGTACTTC.

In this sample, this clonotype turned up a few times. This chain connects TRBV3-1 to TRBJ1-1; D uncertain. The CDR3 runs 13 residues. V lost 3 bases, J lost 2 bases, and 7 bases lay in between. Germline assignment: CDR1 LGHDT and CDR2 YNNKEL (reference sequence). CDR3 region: CASSQTPNTEAFF. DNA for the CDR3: TGTGCCAGCAGCCAGACACCTAACACTGAAGCTTTCTTT.

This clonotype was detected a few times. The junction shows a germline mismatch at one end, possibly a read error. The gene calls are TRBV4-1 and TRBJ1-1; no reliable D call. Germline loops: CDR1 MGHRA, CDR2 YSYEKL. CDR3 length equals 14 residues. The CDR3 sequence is CASSQDSMNTETFF. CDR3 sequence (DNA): TGCGCCAGCAGCCAAGACAGCATGAACACTGAAACTTTCTTT.

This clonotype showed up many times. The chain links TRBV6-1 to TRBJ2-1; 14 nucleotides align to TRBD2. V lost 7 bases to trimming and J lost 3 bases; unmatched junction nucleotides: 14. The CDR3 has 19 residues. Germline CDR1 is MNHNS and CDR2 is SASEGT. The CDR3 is CASTRSPGLAGVFYNEQFF. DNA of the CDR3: TGTGCCAGCACTAGAAGCCCGGGACTAGCGGGAGTTTTCTACAATGAGCAGTTCTTC.

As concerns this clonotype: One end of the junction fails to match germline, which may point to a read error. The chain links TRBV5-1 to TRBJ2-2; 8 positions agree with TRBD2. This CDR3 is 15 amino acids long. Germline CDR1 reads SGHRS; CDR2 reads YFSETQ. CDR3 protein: CASSLREDNIGELFF. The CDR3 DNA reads TGCGCCAGCAGCCTGCGGGAGGACAACATCGGGGAGCTGTTTTTT.

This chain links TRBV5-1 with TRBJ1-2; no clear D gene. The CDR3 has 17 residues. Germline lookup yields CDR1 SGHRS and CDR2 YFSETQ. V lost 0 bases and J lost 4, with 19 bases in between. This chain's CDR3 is CASSLATIGDGPYGYTF. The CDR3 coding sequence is TGCGCCAGCAGCTTGGCCACGATCGGTGACGGACCCTATGGCTACACCTTC.

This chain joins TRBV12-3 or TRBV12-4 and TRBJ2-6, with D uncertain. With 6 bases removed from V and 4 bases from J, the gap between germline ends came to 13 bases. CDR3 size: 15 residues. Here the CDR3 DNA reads TGTGCCAGCAGCCCCCCCGCCTTAGGGGCCAACGTCCTGACTTTC. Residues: CASSPPALGANVLTF.

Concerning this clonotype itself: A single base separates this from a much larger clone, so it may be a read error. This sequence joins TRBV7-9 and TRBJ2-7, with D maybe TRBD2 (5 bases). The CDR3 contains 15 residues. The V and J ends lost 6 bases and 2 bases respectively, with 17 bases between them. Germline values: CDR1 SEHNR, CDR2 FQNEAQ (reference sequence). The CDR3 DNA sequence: TGTGCCAGCAGTAGACGCCCCGACTACACCTACGAGCAGTACTTC. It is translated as CASSRRPDYTYEQYF.

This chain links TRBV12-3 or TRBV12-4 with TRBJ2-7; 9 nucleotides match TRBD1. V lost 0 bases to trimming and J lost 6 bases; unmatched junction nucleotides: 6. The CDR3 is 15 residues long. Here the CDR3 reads CASSLAGQGWIEQYF. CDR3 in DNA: TGTGCCAGCAGTTTAGCGGGACAGGGATGGATCGAGCAGTACTTC.

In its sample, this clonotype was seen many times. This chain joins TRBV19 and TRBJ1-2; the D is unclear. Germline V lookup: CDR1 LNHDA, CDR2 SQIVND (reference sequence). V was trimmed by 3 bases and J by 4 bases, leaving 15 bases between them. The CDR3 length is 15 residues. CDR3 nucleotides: TGTGCCAGTAGTATGGATAGGAGTCTAATCTATGGCTACACCTTC. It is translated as CASSMDRSLIYGYTF.

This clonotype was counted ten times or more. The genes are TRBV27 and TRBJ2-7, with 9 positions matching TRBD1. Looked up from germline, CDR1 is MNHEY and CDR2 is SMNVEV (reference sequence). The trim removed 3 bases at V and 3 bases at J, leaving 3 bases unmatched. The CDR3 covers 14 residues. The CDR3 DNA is TGTGCCAGCAGTTTCGACAGGGGGAGCTACGAGCAGTACTTC. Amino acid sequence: CASSFDRGSYEQYF.

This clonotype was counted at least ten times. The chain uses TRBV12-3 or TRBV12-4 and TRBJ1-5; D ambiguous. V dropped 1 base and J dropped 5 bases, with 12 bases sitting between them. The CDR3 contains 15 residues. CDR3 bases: TGTGCCAGCAGTTTAGGGGGAGGCGGCGATCAGCCCCAGCATTTT. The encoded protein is CASSLGGGGDQPQHF.

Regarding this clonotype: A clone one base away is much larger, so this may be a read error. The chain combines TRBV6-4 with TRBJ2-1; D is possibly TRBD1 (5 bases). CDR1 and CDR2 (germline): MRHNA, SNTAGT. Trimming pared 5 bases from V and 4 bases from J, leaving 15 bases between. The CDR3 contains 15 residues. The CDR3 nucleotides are TGTGCCAGCAGTTCGCAGGGCAGGCCTTACAATGAGCAGTTCTTC. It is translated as CASSSQGRPYNEQFF.

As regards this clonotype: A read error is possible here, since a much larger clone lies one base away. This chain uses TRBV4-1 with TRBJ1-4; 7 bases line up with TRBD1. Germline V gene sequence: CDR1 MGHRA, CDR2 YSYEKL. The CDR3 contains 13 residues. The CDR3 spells CASGQYRGGKLFF. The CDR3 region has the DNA TGCGCCAGCGGCCAGTACAGGGGAGGGAAACTGTTTTTT.

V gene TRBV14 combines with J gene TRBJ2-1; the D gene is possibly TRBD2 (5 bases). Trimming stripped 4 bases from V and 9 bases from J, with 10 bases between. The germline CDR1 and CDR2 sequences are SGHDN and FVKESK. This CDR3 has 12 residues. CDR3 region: CASSRTRIEQFF. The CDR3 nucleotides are TGTGCCAGCAGCCGAACTAGAATTGAGCAGTTCTTC. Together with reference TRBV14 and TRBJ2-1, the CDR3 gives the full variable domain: EAGVTQFPSHSVIEKGQTVTLRCDPISGHDNLYWYRRVMGKEIKFLLHFVKESKQDESGMPNNRFLAERTGGTYSTLKVQPAELEDSGVYFCASSRTRIEQFFGPGTRLTVL.

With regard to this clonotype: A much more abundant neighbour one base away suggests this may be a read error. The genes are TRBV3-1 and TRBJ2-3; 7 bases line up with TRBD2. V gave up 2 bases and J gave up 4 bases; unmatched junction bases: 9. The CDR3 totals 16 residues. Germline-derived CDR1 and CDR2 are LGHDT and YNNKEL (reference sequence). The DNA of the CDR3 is TGTGCCAGCAGCCAATCCCGGAGCGGGACCCCAGATACGCAGTATTTT. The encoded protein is CASSQSRSGTPDTQYF.

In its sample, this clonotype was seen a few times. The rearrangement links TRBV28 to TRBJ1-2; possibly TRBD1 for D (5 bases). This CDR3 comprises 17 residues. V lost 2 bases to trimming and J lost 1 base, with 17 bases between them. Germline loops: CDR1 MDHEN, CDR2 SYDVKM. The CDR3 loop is CASSLSGSSRDNYGYTF. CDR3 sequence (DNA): TGTGCCAGCAGTTTAAGTGGATCGTCCAGGGATAACTATGGCTACACCTTC.

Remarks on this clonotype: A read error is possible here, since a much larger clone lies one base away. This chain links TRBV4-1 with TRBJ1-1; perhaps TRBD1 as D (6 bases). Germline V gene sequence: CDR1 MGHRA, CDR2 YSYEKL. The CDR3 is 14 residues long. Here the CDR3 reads CASSQGGADTKAFF. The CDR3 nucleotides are TGCGCCAGCAGCCAAGGGGGGGCGGACACTAAAGCTTTCTTT.

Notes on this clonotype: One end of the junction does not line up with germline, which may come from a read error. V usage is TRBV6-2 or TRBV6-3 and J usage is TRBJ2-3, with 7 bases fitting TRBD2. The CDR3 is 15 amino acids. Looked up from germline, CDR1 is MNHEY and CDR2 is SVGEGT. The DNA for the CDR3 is TGTGCAAGCATTCTGAGCGGGGCGAACACAGATAGGCAGTATTTT. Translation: CASILSGANTDRQYF.

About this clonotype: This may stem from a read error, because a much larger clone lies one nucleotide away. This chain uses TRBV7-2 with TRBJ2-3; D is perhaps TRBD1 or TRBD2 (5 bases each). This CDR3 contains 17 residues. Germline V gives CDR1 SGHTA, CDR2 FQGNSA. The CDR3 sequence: CAGSLRGKASSTDTQYF. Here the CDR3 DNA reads TGTGCCGGCAGCTTACGGGGCAAGGCGAGTAGCACAGATACGCAGTATTTT.

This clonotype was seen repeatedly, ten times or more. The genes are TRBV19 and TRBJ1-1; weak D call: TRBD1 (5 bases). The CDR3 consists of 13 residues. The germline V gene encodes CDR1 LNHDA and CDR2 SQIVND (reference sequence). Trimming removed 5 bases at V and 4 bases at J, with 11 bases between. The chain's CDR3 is CASSRSGRTEAFF. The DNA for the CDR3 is TGTGCCAGTAGTCGTTCAGGGCGCACTGAAGCTTTCTTT.

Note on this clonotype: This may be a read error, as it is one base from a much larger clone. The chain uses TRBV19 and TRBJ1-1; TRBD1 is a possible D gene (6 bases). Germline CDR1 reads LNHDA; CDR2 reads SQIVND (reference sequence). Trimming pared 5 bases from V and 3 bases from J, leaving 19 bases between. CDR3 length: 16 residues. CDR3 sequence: CASSARTEALHTEAFF. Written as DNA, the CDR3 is TGTGCCAGTAGTGCGAGGACAGAAGCCCTTCACACTGAAGCTTTCTTT. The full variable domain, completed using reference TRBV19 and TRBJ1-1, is DGGITQSPKYLFRKEGQNVTLSCEQNLNHDAMYWYRQDPGQGLRLIYYSQIVNDFQKGDIAEGYSVSREKKESFPLTVTSAQKNPTAFYLCASSARTEALHTEAFFGQGTRLTVV.

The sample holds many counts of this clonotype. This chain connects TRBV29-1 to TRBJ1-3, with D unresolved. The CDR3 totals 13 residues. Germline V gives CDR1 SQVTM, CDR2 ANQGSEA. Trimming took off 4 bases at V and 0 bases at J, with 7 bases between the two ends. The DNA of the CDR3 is TGCAGCGTTGTGCCGAGCTCTGGAAACACCATATATTTT. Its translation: CSVVPSSGNTIYF.

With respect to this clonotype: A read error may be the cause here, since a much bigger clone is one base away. CDR3 sequence (DNA): TGTGCCAGCACCTCAACTAGCACTGGCACAGATACGCAGTATTTT. Residues: CASTSTSTGTDTQYF. This chain connects TRBV7-3 to TRBJ2-3, with D perhaps matching TRBD2 (6 bases). The CDR3 length is 15 residues. The V gene lost 7 bases and the J gene lost 1 base, with 15 bases spanning the gap. Germline-derived CDR1 and CDR2 are SGHTA and FQGTGA. The full variable domain, its missing parts supplied by reference TRBV7-3 and TRBJ2-3, is GAGVSQTPSNKVTEKGKYVELRCDPISGHTALYWYRQSLGQGPEFLIYFQGTGAADDSGLPNDRFFAVRPEGSVSTLKIQRTERGDSAVYLCASTSTSTGTDTQYFGPGTRLTVL.

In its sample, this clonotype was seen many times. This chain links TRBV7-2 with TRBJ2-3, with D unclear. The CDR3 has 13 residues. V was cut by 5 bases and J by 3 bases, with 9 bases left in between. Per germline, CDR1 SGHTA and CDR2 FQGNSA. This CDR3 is CASSSRFTDTQYF. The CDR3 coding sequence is TGTGCCAGCAGCAGCCGGTTTACAGATACGCAGTATTTT. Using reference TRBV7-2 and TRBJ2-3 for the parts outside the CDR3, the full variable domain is GAGVSQSPSNKVTEKGKDVELRCDPISGHTALYWYRQSLGQGLEFLIYFQGNSAPDKSGLPSDRFSAERTGGSVSTLTIQRTQQEDSAVYLCASSSRFTDTQYFGPGTRLTVL.

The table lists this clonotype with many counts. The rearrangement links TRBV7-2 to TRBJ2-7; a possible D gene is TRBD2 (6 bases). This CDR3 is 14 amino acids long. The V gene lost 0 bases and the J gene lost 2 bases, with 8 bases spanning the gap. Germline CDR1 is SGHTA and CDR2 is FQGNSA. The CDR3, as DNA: TGTGCCAGCAGCTTAGCACTAGCTACCTACGAGCAGTACTTC. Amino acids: CASSLALATYEQYF. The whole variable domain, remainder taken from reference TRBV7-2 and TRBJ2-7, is GAGVSQSPSNKVTEKGKDVELRCDPISGHTALYWYRQSLGQGLEFLIYFQGNSAPDKSGLPSDRFSAERTGGSVSTLTIQRTQQEDSAVYLCASSLALATYEQYFGPGTRLTVT.

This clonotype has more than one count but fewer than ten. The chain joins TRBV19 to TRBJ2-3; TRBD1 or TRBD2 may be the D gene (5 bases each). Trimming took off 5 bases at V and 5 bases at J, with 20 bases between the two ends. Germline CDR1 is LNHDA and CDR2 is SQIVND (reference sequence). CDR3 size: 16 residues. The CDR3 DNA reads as TGTGCCAGTAGTTCGCCTGGGGCCTCTCGGGGAGATACGCAGTATTTT. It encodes CASSSPGASRGDTQYF.